A single T cell receptor beta chain is shown here with its context. This sample is part of a study of T cell changes during pregnancy in multiple sclerosis. Clones were sequenced by immunoSEQ multiplex PCR, and TCRdb holds only the in-frame ones, with some missing. This table holds 69,000 or so clones, around 90% found once. CDR1 is LNHDA and CDR2 is SQIVND in the germline V gene (reference sequence). The J segment lost 7 bases and the V segment lost 2 bases, leaving 2 bases of the junction unmatched. The CDR3 runs to 13 residues. V is TRBV19 and J is TRBJ1-5; 7 nucleotides align to TRBD1. The origin of this receptor is a female donor in good health, enrolled as a control in a pregnancy study. The sequences come from CD4+ T cells from peripheral blood mononuclear cells, collected in the third trimester of pregnancy. CDR3 bases: TGTGCCAGTAGTATAATGGGACAGCAGCCCCAGCATTTT. Translating it yields CASSIMGQQPQHF.